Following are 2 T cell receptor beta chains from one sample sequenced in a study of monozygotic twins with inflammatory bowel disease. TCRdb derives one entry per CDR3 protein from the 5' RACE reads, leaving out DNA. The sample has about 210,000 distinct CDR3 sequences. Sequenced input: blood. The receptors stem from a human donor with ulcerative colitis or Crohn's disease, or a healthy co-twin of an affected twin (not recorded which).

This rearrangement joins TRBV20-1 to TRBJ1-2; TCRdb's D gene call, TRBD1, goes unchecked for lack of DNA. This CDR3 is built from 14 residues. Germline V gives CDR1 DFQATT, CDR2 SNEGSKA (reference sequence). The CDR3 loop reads CSARPGTGVYGYTF.

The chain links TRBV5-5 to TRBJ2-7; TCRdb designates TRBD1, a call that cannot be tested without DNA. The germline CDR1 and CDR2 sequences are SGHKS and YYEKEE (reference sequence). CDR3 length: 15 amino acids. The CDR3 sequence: CASSWGTGGSYEQYF.